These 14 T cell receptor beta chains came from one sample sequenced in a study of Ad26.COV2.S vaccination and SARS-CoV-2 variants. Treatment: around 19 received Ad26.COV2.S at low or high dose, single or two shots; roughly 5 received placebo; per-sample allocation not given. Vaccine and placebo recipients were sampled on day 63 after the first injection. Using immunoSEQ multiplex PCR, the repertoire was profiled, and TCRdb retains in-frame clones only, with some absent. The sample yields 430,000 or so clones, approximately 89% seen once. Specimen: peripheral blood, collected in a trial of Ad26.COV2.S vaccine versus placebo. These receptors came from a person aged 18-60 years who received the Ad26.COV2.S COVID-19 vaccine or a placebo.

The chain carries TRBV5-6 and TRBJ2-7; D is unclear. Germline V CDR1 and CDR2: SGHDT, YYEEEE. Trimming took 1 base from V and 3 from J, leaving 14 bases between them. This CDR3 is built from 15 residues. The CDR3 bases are TGTGCCAGCAGCTTGTACCAGACCGTGTACTACGAGCAGTACGTC. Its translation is CASSLYQTVYYEQYV.

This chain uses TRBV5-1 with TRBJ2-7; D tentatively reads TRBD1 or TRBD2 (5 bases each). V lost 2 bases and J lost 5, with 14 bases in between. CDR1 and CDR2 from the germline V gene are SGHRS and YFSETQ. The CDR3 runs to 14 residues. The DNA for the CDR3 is TGCGCCAGCAGCTTATCAGGGACGGAGAACGAGCAGTACTTC. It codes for CASSLSGTENEQYF.

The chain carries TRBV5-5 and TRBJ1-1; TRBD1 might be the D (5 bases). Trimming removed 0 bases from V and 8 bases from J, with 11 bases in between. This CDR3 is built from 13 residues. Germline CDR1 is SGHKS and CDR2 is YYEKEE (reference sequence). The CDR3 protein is CASSLVTGEEAFF. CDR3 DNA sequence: TGTGCCAGCAGCTTGGTAACAGGAGAAGAAGCTTTCTTT.

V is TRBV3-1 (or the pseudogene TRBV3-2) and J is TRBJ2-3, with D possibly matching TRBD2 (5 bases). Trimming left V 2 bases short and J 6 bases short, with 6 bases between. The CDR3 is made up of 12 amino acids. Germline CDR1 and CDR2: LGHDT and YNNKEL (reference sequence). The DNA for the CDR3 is TGTGCCAGCAGCCAAACTAGGGATACGCAGTATTTT. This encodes CASSQTRDTQYF.

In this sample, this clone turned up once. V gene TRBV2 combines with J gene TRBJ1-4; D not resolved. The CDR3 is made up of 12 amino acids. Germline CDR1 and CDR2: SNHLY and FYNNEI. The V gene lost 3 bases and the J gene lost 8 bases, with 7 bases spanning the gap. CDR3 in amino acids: CASSEFIEKLFF. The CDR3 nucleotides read TGTGCCAGCAGTGAGTTTATCGAAAAACTGTTTTTT.

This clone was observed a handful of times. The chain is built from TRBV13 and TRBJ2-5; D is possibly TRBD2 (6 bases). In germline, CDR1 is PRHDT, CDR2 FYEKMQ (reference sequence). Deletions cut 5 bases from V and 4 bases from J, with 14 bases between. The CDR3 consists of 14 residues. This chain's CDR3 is CASSPGAMIETQYF. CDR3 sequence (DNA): TGTGCCAGCAGCCCGGGAGCTATGATAGAGACCCAGTACTTC.

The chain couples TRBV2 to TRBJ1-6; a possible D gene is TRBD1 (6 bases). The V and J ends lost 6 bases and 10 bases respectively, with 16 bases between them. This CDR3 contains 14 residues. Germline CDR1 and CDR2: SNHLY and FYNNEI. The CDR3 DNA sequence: TGTGCCAGCAGGCCCTGGGAGGGGGAGTCACCCCTCCACTTT. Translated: CASRPWEGESPLHF.

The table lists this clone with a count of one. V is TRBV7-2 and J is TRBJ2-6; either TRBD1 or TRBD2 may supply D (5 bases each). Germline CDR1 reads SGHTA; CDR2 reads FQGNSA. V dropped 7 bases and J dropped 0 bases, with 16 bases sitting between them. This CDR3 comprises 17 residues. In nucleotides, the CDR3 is TGTGCCAGCACCCTTCGCGATGGGGGCTCTGGGGCCAACGTCCTGACTTTC. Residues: CASTLRDGGSGANVLTF.

CDR3 DNA: TGTGCCAGCAGTTCGACAGGGGAGCGGGGCTACACCTTC. It encodes CASSSTGERGYTF. V and J are TRBV27 and TRBJ1-2, with TRBD1 matching over 8 bases. Trimming removed 4 bases from V and 8 bases from J; junction bases left unmatched: 6. The CDR3 consists of 13 residues. CDR1 is MNHEY and CDR2 is SMNVEV in the germline V gene (reference sequence).

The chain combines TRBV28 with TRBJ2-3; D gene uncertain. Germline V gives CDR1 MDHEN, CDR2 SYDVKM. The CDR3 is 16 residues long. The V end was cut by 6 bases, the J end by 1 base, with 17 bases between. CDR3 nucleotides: TGTGCCAGCAGCGTACAGCTTGGGATGGGCACAGATACGCAGTATTTT. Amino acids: CASSVQLGMGTDTQYF.

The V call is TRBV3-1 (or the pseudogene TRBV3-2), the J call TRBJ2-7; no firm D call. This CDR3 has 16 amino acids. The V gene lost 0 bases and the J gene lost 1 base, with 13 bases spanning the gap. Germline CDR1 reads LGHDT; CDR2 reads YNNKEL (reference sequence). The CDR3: CASSQEGIGLSYEQYV. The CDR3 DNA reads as TGTGCCAGCAGCCAAGAAGGCATCGGCTTATCCTACGAGCAGTACGTC.

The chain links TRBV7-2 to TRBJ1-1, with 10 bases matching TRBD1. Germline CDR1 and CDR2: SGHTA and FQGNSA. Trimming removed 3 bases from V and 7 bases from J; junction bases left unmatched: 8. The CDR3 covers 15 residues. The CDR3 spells CASSLSWGQGYEAFF. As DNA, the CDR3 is TGTGCCAGCAGCTTGTCTTGGGGACAGGGGTATGAAGCTTTCTTT.

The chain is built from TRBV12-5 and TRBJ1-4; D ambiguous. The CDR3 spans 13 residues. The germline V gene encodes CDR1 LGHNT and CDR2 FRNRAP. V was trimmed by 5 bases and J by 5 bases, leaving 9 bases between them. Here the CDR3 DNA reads TGTGCTAGTGGTCTCGGACGGAATGAAAAACTGTTTTTT. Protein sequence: CASGLGRNEKLFF. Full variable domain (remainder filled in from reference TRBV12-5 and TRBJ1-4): DARVTQTPRHKVTEMGQEVTMRCQPILGHNTVFWYRQTMMQGLELLAYFRNRAPLDDSGMPKDRFSAEMPDATLATLKIQPSEPRDSAVYFCASGLGRNEKLFFGSGTQLSVL.

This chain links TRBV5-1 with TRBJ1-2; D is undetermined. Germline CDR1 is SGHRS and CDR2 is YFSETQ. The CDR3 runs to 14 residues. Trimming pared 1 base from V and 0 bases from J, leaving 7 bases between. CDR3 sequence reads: CASSLNFANYGYTF. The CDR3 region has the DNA TGCGCCAGCAGCTTGAATTTCGCTAACTATGGCTACACCTTC. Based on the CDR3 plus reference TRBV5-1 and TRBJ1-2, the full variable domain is KAGVTQTPRYLIKTRGQQVTLSCSPISGHRSVSWYQQTPGQGLQFLFEYFSETQRNKGNFPGRFSGRQFSNSRSEMNVSTLELGDSALYLCASSLNFANYGYTFGSGTRLTVV.